These 5 T cell receptor beta chains originate from one sample sequenced in a study of T cell repertoires in cytomegalovirus infection. TCRdb re-called the reads through MiXCR, storing one row per CDR3 protein. The table lists some 300,000 distinct CDR3 sequences, roughly 13% of them singletons. Sequenced material: PBMCs. The receptors were sampled from a human donor in good health (CMV status not recorded). Some clones in this sample may be carry-over from other donors' samples.

This clonotype was recorded many times. CDR3 region: CASSLLGQPLAGVHGTQYF. CDR3 bases: TGTGCCAGCAGCTTATTGGGTCAACCACTAGCGGGGGTCCACGGTACGCAGTATTTT. The chain carries TRBV7-3 and TRBJ2-3, with 11 bases matching TRBD2. V was pared by 2 bases and J by 8 bases, with 18 bases of the junction left unmatched. This CDR3 has 19 residues. Germline values: CDR1 SGHTA, CDR2 FQGTGA.

This clonotype was observed many times. V and J are TRBV12-3 or TRBV12-4 and TRBJ1-1, with D hard to call. V was pared by 5 bases and J by 4 bases, with 11 bases between. The CDR3 consists of 13 residues. The CDR3 loop is CASSNYRGTEAFF. The CDR3 nucleotides are TGTGCCAGCAGTAACTACCGGGGCACTGAAGCTTTCTTT.

In this sample, this clonotype turned up a few times. The gene calls are TRBV6-2 or TRBV6-3 and TRBJ2-1, with TRBD2 matching over 10 bases. The CDR3 contains 14 residues. J was trimmed by 10 bases and V by 5 bases; bases with no gene match: 8. Germline assignment: CDR1 MNHEY and CDR2 SVGEGT. The CDR3 DNA reads TGTGCCAGCAGTCCAGGGACTAGCGATAGAGAGCAGTTCTTC. Translating gives CASSPGTSDREQFF.

The V gene is TRBV20-1, the J gene TRBJ2-1; 7 nucleotides align to TRBD2. V was clipped by 5 bases and J by 4 bases; unmatched bases: 8. The CDR3 sequence is 14 residues long. Germline CDR1 and CDR2: DFQATT and SNEGSKA (reference sequence). The CDR3 region is CSARAGEHYNEQFF. CDR3 sequence (DNA): TGCAGTGCTCGGGCGGGAGAACATTACAATGAGCAGTTCTTC.

This clonotype has at least ten counts. The junction does not match germline at one end; this may be a read error. The V gene is TRBV5-5, the J gene TRBJ2-5; 8 bases line up with TRBD2. The CDR3 contains 17 residues. Germline CDR1 SGHKS, CDR2 YYEKEE (reference sequence). In DNA, the CDR3 is TGTGCCAGCAGCTTATCGGGTAGCGGGGTGTACCAGGAGACCCAGTACTTC. This translates into CASSLSGSGVYQETQYF.